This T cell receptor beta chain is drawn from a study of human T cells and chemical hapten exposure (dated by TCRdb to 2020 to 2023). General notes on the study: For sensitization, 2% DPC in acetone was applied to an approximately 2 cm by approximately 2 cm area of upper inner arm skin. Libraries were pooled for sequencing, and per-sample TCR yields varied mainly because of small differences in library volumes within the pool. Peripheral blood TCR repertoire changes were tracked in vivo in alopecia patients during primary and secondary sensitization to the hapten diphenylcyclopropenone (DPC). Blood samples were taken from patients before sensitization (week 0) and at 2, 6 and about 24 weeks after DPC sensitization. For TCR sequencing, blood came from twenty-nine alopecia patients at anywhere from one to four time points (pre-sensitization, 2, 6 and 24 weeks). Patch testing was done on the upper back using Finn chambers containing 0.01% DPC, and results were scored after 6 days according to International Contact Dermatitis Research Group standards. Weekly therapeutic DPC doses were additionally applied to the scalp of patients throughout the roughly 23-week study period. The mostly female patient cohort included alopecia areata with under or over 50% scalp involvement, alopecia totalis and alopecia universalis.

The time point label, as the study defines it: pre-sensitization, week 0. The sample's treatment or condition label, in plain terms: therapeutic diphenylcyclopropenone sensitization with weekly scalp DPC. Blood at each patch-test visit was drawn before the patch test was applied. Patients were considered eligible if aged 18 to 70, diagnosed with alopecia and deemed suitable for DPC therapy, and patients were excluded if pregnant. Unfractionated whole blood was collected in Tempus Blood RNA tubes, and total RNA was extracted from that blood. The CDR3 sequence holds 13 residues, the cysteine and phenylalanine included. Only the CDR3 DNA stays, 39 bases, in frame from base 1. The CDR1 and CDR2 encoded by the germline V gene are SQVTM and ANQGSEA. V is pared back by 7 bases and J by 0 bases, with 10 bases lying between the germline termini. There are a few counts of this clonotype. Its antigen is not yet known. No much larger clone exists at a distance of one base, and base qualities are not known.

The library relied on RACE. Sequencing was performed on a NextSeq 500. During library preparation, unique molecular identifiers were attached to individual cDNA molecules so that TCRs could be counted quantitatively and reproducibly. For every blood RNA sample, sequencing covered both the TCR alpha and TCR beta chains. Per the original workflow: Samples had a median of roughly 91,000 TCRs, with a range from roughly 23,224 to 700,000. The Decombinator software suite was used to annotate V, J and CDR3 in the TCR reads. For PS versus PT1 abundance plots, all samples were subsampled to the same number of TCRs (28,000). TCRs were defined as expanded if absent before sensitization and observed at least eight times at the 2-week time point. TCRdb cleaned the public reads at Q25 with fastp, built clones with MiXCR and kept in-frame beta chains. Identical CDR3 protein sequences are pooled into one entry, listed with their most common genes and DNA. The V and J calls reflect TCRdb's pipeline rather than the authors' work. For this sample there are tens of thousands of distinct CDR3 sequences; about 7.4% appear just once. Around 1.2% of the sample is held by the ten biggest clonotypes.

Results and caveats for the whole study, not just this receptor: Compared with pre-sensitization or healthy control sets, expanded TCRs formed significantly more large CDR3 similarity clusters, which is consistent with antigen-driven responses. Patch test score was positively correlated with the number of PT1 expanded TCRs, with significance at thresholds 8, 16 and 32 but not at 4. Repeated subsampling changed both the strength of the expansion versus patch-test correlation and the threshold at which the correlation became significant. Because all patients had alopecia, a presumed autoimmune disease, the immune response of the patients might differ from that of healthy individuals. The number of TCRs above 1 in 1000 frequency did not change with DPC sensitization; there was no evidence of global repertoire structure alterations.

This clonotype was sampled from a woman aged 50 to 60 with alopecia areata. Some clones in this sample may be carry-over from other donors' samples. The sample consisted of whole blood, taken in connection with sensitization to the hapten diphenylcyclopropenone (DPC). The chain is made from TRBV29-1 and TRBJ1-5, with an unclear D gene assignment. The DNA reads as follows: TGCAGCGCCCGGACGAATAGCAATCAGCCCCAGCATTTT. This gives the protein CSARTNSNQPQHF. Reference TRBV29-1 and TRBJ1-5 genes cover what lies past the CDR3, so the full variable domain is SAVISQKPSRDICQRGTSLTIQCQVDSQVTMMFWYRQQPGQSLTLIATANQGSEATYESGFVIDKFPISRPNLTFSTLTVSNMSPEDSSIYLCSARTNSNQPQHFGDGTRLSIL.